A few counts support the clone carrying this TCR beta chain. What it binds is not known. The CDR3 is 15 amino acids. The germline CDR1 and CDR2 sequences are LNHNV and YYDKDF (reference sequence). V lost 0 bases and J lost 0; bases outside the gene matches: 0. This specimen belongs to a study of cytomegalovirus exposure and HLA in healthy donors. PCR primers comprised 60 Vbeta and 13 Jbeta primers. This table comes from immunoSEQ multiplex PCR, and its TCRdb copy is limited to in-frame clones, with some not included. The sample holds 150,000 to 200,000 clones, 65% to 85% seen once. Overall study results and limits: Across donors, most TCRs were seen rarely, yet some public ones were widespread. The presence/absence work took it that sequencing depth was about the same across donors. Follow-up analysis seemed to connect common viral pathogens with several of the most significant clusters identified. Earlier results showed most TCR beta V segments being productive about 90% or about 30% of the time.

The chain has TRBV15 and TRBJ2-7, with 9 bases aligning to TRBD2. The specimen was PBMCs. The clonotype was recovered from a woman aged 45-65 years in good health and CMV-seropositive. Here the CDR3 reads CATSRERGGSYEQYF. In DNA, the CDR3 is TGTGCCACCAGCAGAGAGCGGGGGGGCTCCTACGAGCAGTACTTC.